Listed below are T cell receptor beta chains from one sample, sequenced in a study of PD-1 blockade in classical Hodgkin lymphoma. Some clones are missing from TCRdb's copy, which holds only in-frame ones; the method was immunoSEQ multiplex PCR. Of about 20,000 clones in the sample, approximately 79% were seen once. Material: peripheral blood mononuclear cells (PBMCs), obtained at baseline. The receptors were gathered from a human donor with classical Hodgkin lymphoma. Each CDR3 is given with its conserved first and last residue. The D gene is left open where the match is weak. Size is stated for part of the rows, as once, few or many counts, or as a class when the clone is expanded.

j_call	v_call	d_call	clone_size	cdr3_aa	cdr3_nt
TRBJ2-3	TRBV9	TRBD2	.	CASSPSPQAGGSTDTQYF	TGTGCCAGCAGCCCTTCTCCCCAAGCGGGGGGTAGCACAGATACGCAGTATTTT
TRBJ2-7	TRBV9	TRBD1	few	CASSAGQSSYEQYF	TGTGCCAGCAGCGCGGGACAGAGCTCCTACGAGCAGTACTTC
TRBJ2-6	TRBV5-4	.	.	CASSLVSGANVLTF	TGTGCCAGCAGCTTGGTCTCTGGGGCCAACGTCCTGACTTTC
TRBJ1-4	TRBV7-9	.	.	CASSFAVATNEKLFF	TGTGCCAGCAGCTTCGCGGTGGCAACTAATGAAAAACTGTTTTTT
TRBJ2-1	TRBV6-1	TRBD1	.	CASSRDRGYDEQFF	TGTGCCAGCAGCCGGGACAGGGGGTATGATGAGCAGTTCTTC
TRBJ2-7	TRBV7-9	.	.	CASSPGLRYEQYF	TGTGCCAGCAGCCCGGGACTCCGTTACGAGCAGTACTTC
TRBJ1-5	TRBV10-3	.	once	CAISETGSPSNQPQHF	TGTGCCATCAGTGAGACAGGCTCCCCTAGCAATCAGCCCCAGCATTTT
TRBJ1-2	TRBV30	.	.	CAWSPPMGYTF	TGTGCCTGGAGCCCTCCAATGGGCTACACCTTC
TRBJ2-7	TRBV9	.	.	CASGRGYEQYF	TGTGCCAGCGGCAGGGGCTACGAGCAGTACTTC
TRBJ2-3	TRBV11-3	.	.	CASSAPQGGGYTDTQYF	TGTGCCAGCAGCGCCCCCCAGGGTGGGGGCTACACAGATACGCAGTATTTT
TRBJ2-7	TRBV6-1	TRBD1	.	CASSQGDYEQYF	TGTGCCAGCAGTCAGGGGGACTACGAGCAGTACTTC
TRBJ2-7	TRBV25-1	.	.	CASGGTYEQYF	TGTGCCAGTGGGGGAACCTACGAGCAGTACTTC
TRBJ2-7	TRBV9	.	.	CASSPGGYEQYF	TGTGCCAGCAGCCCCGGGGGCTACGAGCAGTACTTC
TRBJ1-6	TRBV12-5	TRBD1	.	CASGPHALQGATLQNSPLHF	TGTGCTAGTGGTCCCCATGCTCTCCAGGGGGCCACCCTTCAGAATTCACCCCTCCACTTT
TRBJ2-7	TRBV11-2	.	.	CASSLGRAESSYEQYF	TGTGCCAGCAGCTTAGGCCGTGCGGAAAGCTCCTACGAGCAGTACTTC
TRBJ1-2	TRBV2	.	.	CATKGRADVYTF	TGTGCCACAAAGGGCAGGGCCGATGTCTACACCTTC
TRBJ1-2	TRBV7-9	.	.	CASSPPSSNYGYTF	TGTGCCAGCAGCCCCCCCAGCAGTAACTATGGCTACACCTTC
TRBJ1-2	TRBV25-1	TRBD1	few	CASSADRGAGYTF	TGTGCCAGCAGTGCGGACAGGGGGGCAGGCTACACCTTC
TRBJ2-1	TRBV5-3	.	few	CARSFYSGLSGNEQFF	TGTGCCAGAAGCTTTTATTCTGGTCTTTCAGGAAATGAGCAGTTCTTC
TRBJ1-1	TRBV19	TRBD1	.	CASSATGGYTEAFF	TGTGCCAGTAGTGCGACAGGGGGATACACTGAAGCTTTCTTT
TRBJ1-2	TRBV29-1	.	once	CSVLRGIGGYTF	TGCAGCGTTCTGAGGGGTATCGGTGGCTACACCTTC
TRBJ2-5	TRBV6-5	.	.	CASSQAGETQYF	TGTGCCAGCAGTCAGGCGGGAGAGACCCAGTACTTC
TRBJ1-2	TRBV27	TRBD1	.	CASSSDRRSGGYTF	TGTGCCAGCAGCTCGGACAGGAGGAGTGGAGGCTACACCTTC
TRBJ1-3	TRBV15	.	once	CATSSPMDTISGNTIYF	TGTGCCACCAGCAGTCCCATGGACACCATCTCTGGAAACACCATATATTTT
TRBJ2-5	TRBV9	.	.	CASSVAGTMGQETQYF	TGTGCCAGCAGCGTGGCCGGGACGATGGGGCAAGAGACCCAGTACTTC
TRBJ1-5	TRBV6-6	TRBD1	.	CASSFRQGSNQPQHF	TGTGCCAGCAGCTTCAGACAGGGTAGCAATCAGCCCCAGCATTTT
TRBJ2-5	TRBV5-1	.	.	CASSLPFRSQETQYF	TGCGCCAGCAGCTTACCCTTCCGGAGTCAAGAGACCCAGTACTTC
TRBJ2-3	TRBV11-2	.	.	CASSNLANTQYF	TGTGCCAGCTCCAACCTAGCGAATACGCAGTATTTT
TRBJ2-7	TRBV30	TRBD2	.	CAWRRGHLTSDHEQYF	TGTGCCTGGAGGAGGGGACACCTGACTAGCGACCACGAGCAGTACTTC
TRBJ2-5	TRBV5-1	TRBD1	.	CASSPVQGATQETQYF	TGCGCCAGCAGCCCGGTACAGGGGGCGACCCAAGAGACCCAGTACTTC
TRBJ2-3	TRBV6-5	.	.	CASSYGGTQYF	TGTGCCAGCAGTTATGGTGGTACGCAGTATTTT
TRBJ2-4	TRBV18	TRBD1	.	CASSTGTAPAKNIQYF	TGTGCCAGCTCAACCGGGACAGCCCCAGCCAAAAACATTCAGTACTTC
TRBJ1-2	TRBV4-1	.	.	CASSQDLGLDYGYTF	TGCGCCAGCAGCCAAGATTTGGGTCTGGACTATGGCTACACCTTC
TRBJ2-7	TRBV30	TRBD2	once	CALAGGYEQYF	TGTGCCTTAGCGGGGGGGTACGAGCAGTACTTC
TRBJ1-5	TRBV15	.	few	CATGIQPQHF	TGTGCCACCGGTATTCAGCCCCAGCATTTT
TRBJ2-2	TRBV5-1	.	.	CASSLEGAGELFF	TGCGCCAGCAGCTTGGAGGGGGCCGGGGAGCTGTTTTTT
TRBJ2-5	TRBV6-6	.	few	CASSYSGARGETQYF	TGTGCCAGCAGTTACTCAGGGGCTAGAGGGGAGACCCAGTACTTC
TRBJ2-7	TRBV29-1	.	few	CSVGGQEGQTTYEQYF	TGCAGCGTGGGAGGACAGGAAGGACAAACTACATACGAGCAGTACTTC
TRBJ2-7	TRBV20-1	.	.	CSANYYEQYF	TGCAGTGCCAACTACTACGAGCAGTACTTC
TRBJ2-1	TRBV6-5	TRBD2	.	CASSFGLDNNEQFF	TGTGCCAGCAGTTTTGGACTAGATAACAATGAGCAGTTCTTC
TRBJ2-7	TRBV6-6	TRBD2	.	CASTEIAGEGYEQYF	TGTGCCAGCACCGAGATAGCGGGAGAGGGCTACGAGCAGTACTTC
TRBJ2-1	TRBV29-1	TRBD2	.	CSVDQAGGLQGEQFF	TGCAGCGTTGATCAAGCGGGGGGGCTCCAGGGTGAGCAGTTCTTC
TRBJ2-3	TRBV2	TRBD2	.	CASSERGVSDTQYF	TGTGCCAGCAGCGAGCGGGGGGTTTCAGATACGCAGTATTTT
TRBJ2-3	TRBV4-1	TRBD2	.	CASSQGKTSGGPGDTQYF	TGCGCCAGCAGCCAGGGGAAGACTAGCGGGGGGCCGGGGGATACGCAGTATTTT
TRBJ2-1	TRBV5-4	.	.	CASSQGGGGIPNEQFF	TGTGCCAGCAGCCAGGGTGGAGGCGGGATACCGAATGAGCAGTTCTTC
TRBJ2-5	TRBV5-4	.	.	CASSWGGTDLGKTQYF	TGTGCCAGCAGCTGGGGCGGGACGGACCTGGGGAAGACCCAGTACTTC